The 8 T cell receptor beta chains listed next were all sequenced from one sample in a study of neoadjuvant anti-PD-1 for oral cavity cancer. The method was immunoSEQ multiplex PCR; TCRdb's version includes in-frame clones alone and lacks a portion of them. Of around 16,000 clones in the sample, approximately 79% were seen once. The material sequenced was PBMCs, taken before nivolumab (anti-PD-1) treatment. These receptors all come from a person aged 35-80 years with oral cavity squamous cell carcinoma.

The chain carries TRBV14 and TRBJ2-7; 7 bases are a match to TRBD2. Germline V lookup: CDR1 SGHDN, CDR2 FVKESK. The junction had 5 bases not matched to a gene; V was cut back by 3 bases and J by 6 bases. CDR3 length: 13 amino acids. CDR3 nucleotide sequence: TGTGCCAGCAGCCAGGCGGGGGTTGGCGAGCAGTACTTC. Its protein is CASSQAGVGEQYF.

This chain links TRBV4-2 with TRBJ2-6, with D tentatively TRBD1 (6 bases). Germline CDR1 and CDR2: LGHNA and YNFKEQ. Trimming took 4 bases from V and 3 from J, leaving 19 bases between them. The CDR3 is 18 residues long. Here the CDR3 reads CASSPPSRGERGANVLTF. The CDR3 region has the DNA TGTGCCAGCAGCCCACCCAGCAGGGGTGAGCGTGGGGCCAACGTCCTGACTTTC.

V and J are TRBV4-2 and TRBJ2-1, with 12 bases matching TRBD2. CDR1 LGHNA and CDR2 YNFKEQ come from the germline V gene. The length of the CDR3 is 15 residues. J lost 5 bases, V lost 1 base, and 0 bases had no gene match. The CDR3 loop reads CASSQGTSGDNEQFF. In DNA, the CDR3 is TGTGCCAGCAGCCAAGGGACTAGCGGGGACAATGAGCAGTTCTTC.

CDR3 region: CASSILWAHSNQPQHF. The CDR3 DNA sequence: TGTGCCAGTAGTATTTTGTGGGCTCATAGCAATCAGCCCCAGCATTTT. This chain links TRBV19 with TRBJ1-5, with D unclear. This CDR3 comprises 16 residues. Trimming removed 3 bases from V and 0 bases from J, with 12 bases in between. Germline V gives CDR1 LNHDA, CDR2 SQIVND (reference sequence).

CDR3 nucleotide sequence: TGTGCCAGCAGTTACAGGAACGAGCAGTACTTC. Protein product: CASSYRNEQYF. The chain has TRBV6-6 and TRBJ2-7; no firm D call. The CDR3 extends over 11 amino acids. Trimming cost V 2 bases and J 5 bases, with 4 bases left between them. Germline lookup yields CDR1 MNHNY and CDR2 SVGAGI (reference sequence).

The CDR3 DNA sequence: TGCGCCAGCAGCTTTGACAGGGGATATACTGAAGCTTTCTTT. It translates to CASSFDRGYTEAFF. The chain links TRBV5-1 to TRBJ1-1; 8 bases are shared with TRBD1. The CDR3 is 14 residues long. Germline V CDR1 and CDR2: SGHRS, YFSETQ. V dropped 2 bases and J dropped 5; count of bases not matched to a gene: 5.

The chain's CDR3 is CASSPGGGSYEQYF. CDR3 sequence (DNA): TGCGCCAGCAGCCCCGGGGGAGGGTCCTACGAGCAGTACTTC. This chain joins TRBV5-1 and TRBJ2-7; the match to TRBD2 covers 7 bases. V dropped 4 bases and J dropped 1; count of bases not matched to a gene: 5. Germline values: CDR1 SGHRS, CDR2 YFSETQ. The CDR3 runs 14 residues.

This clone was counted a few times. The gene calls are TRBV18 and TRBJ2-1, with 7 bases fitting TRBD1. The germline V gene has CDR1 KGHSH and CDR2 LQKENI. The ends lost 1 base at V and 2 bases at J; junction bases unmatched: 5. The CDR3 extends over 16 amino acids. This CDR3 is CASSPLGQGAYNEQFF. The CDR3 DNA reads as TGTGCCAGCTCACCACTGGGGCAGGGGGCCTACAATGAGCAGTTCTTC.